The entry below gives a single T cell receptor (beta chain) sequence along with its context. No antigen is known for it. Primed by a sample-barcoded 5' primer and a J-beta primer mix, a second PCR proceeded for about 6 to 12 cycles. Tags on each cDNA molecule came from a template-switch adaptor with 12 random nucleotides. Using its own MiXCR run on the 5' RACE reads, TCRdb lists one record per CDR3 protein. The data hold over a million distinct CDR3 sequences, with roughly two fifths observed a single time. Per sample, no less than 5.5 micrograms of total RNA were extracted. This record comes from a study of blood T cells in healthy people across ages. Findings and caveats of the study: Across the age range, TCR beta diversity per million T cells fell in a roughly linear way.

Germline V gives CDR1 KGHSH, CDR2 LQKENI. CDR3 size: 15 residues. The junction had 7 bases not matched to a gene; V was cut back by 4 bases and J by 2 bases. Sequenced material: blood. V is TRBV18 and J is TRBJ1-2; 7 nucleotides match TRBD1. The source is a young woman in good health. DNA for the CDR3: TGTGCCAGCTCACGACAGGGATTGGGCAACTATGGCTACACCTTC. The encoded protein is CASSRQGLGNYGYTF.